This TCR beta chain came from a study of blood T cells in healthy people across ages. Overall study findings and caveats: Age showed a roughly linear inverse relationship with TCR beta diversity per million T cells.

Comment on this clonotype: Its antigen is not identified. This could be a read error, since a much larger clone is one nucleotide away.

CDR3 size: 15 residues. Germline V gives CDR1 SEHNR, CDR2 FQNEAQ (reference sequence). Combining a sample-barcoded 5' primer with a J-beta primer mix, a second PCR ran for roughly 6 to 12 cycles. Individual samples furnished no less than 3 million CDR3-containing paired-end reads apiece. TCRdb recomputed calls from the 5' RACE reads with MiXCR, one row per CDR3 protein. The data contain approximately 1.5 million distinct CDR3 sequences, about 35% of them singletons. A minimum of 5 micrograms of total RNA was extracted per sample. The sample consisted of blood. The V and J genes are TRBV7-9 and TRBJ2-5; no definite D call. This TCR derives from a woman aged 25 to 39 in good health. The CDR3 spells CVSSLGWSTQETQYF. As DNA, the CDR3 is TGTGTCAGCAGCTTAGGCTGGTCCACCCAGGAGACCCAGTACTTC.